This paragraph covers one TCR beta chain sequence. In the study's own analysis: Reference gene primer amplification yielded estimated nucleated cell counts. Sequenced by immunoSEQ multiplex PCR; TCRdb stores in-frame clones only, minus some. V and J calls and clone size come straight from that table; D and trimming were deduced from the DNA. The repertoire holds roughly 290,000 clones, with about 89% as singletons. The data derive from a study of blood T cell repertoires in COVID-19. Study information: The United States, Italy and Spain were the sources of the acute and convalescent COVID-19 samples. PBMCs, B-cell-depleted T cells, or T cells provided the cDNA or gDNA that made up the material.

The CDR3 extends over 13 amino acids. Per the germline V gene, CDR1 is MDHEN and CDR2 is SYDVKM. After removal of 7 bases from V and 7 bases from J, the junction contained 7 bases not matched to a gene. The origin of this receptor is a woman aged 60-75 years with acute or convalescent COVID-19. V is TRBV28 and J is TRBJ1-2; the match to TRBD1 covers 9 bases. The specimen sequenced was peripheral blood. The CDR3 spells CASKTQGAGGYTF. Here the CDR3 DNA reads TGTGCCAGCAAAACACAGGGGGCTGGTGGCTACACCTTC.